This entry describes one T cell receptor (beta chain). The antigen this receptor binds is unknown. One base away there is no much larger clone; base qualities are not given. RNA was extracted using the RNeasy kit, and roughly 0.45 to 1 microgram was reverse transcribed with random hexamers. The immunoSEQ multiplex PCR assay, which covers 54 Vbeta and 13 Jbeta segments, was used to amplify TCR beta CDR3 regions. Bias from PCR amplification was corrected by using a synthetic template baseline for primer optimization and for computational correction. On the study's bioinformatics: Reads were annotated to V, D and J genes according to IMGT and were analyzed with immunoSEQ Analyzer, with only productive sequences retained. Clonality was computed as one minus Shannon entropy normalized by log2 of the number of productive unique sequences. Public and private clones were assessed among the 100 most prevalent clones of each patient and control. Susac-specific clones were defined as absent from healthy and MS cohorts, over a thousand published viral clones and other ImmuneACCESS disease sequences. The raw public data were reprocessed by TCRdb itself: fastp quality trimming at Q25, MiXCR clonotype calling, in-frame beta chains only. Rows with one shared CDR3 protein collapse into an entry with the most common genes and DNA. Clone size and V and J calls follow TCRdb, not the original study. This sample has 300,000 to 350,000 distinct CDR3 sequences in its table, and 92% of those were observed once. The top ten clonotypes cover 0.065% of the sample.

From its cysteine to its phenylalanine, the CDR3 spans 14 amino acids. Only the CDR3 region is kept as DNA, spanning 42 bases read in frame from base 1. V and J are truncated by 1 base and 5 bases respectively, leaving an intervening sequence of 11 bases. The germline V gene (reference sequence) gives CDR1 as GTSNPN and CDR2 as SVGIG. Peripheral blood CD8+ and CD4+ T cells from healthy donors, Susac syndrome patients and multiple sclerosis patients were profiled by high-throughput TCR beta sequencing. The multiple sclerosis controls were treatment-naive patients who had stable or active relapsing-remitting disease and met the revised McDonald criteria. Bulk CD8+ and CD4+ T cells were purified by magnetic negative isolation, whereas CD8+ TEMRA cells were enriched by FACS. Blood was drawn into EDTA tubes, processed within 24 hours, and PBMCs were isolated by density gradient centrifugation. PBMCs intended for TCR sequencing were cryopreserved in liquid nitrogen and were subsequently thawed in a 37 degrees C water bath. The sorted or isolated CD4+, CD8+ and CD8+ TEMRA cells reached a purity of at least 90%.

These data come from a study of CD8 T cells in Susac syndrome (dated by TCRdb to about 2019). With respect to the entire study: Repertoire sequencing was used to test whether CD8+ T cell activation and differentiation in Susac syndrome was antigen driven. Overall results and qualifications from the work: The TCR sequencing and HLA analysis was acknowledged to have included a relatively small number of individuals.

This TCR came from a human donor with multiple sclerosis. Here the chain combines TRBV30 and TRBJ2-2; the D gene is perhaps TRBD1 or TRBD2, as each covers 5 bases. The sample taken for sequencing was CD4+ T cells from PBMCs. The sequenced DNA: TGTGCCTGGAGTGGAGGGGCCGGGACCGGGGAGCTGTTTTTT. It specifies CAWSGGAGTGELFF.